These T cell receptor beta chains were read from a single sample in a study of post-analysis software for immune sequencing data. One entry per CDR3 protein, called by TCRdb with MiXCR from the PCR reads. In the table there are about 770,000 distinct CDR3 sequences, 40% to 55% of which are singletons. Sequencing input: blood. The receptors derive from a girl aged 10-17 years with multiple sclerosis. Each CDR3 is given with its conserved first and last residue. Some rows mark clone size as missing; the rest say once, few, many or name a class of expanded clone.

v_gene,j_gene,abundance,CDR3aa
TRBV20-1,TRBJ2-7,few,CSARYPLAGTYEQYF
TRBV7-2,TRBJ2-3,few,CASSRRDTQYF
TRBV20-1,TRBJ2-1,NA,CSALGLVDEQFF
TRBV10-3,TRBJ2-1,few,CASQTSGVYNEQFF
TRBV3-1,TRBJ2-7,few,CASSQFSRGSGSIEQYF
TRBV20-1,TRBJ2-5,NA,CSARDQGGKQYF
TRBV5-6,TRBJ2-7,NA,CASSLWVREFYEQYF
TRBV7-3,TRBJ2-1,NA,CAGSFRPSGILNEQFF
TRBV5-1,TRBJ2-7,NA,CASSLGQGAYYEQYF
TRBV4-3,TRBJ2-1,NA,CASSLTPPGYNEQFF
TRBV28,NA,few,CASSSGLAGPPETQYF
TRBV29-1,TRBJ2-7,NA,CSVEGGQGLYEQYF
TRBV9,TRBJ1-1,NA,CASSVGQGLTEAFF
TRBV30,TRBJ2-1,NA,CAWSESNNEQFF
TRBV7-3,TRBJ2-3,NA,CASSPEGRADTQYF
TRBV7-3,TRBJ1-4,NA,CASRPLGSFKGEKLFF
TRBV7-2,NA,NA,CASSFSSGSNTGRETQYF
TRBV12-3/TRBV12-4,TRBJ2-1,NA,CASSSHRLAGGYNEQFF
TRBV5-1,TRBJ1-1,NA,CASSGTGLRHTEAFF
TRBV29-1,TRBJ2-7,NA,CSALLAGEAYEQYF
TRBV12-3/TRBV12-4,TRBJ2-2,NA,CASSSRPGERFF
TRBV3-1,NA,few,CASSQVPGEGRGNIQYF
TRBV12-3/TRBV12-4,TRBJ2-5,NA,CASSTRMETQYF
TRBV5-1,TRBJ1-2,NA,CASSRDMIDGYTF
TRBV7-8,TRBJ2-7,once,CASSLRDRGNNEQYF
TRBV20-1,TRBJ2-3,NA,CSGPRRSDTQYF
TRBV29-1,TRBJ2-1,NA,CSGGRAGAGNEQFF
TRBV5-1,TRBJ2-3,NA,CASSLLNIAGRTDTQYF
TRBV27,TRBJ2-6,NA,CASSSPSISGANVLTF
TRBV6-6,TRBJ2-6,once,CATGTTGLRANVLTF
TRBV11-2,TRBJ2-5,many,CASSLGPETQYF
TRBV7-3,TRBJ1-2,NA,CASSLSSGDYGYTF
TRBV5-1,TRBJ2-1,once,CASSLEGLGPQGESYNEQFF
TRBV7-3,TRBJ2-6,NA,CASSPHPSGANVLTF
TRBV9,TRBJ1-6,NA,CASSGGGSSYNSPLHF
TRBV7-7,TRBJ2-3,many,CASSLDQADTQYF
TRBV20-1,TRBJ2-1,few,CSARHRGSGRPSYNEQFF
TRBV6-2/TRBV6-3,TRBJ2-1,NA,CASSSRVGPYKQFF
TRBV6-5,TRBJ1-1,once,CASSYLTVRENTEAFF
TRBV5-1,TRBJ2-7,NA,CASSLTGTGNYEQYF
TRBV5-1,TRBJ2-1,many,CASSLGTVSYNEQFF
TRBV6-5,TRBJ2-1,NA,CASSPAPSGSINEQFF